The present T cell receptor (beta chain) was sequenced within a study of technical replicates of blood from a few donors. The data were produced by immunoSEQ multiplex PCR, yet TCRdb's version contains in-frame clones alone and is incomplete. The table includes about 80,000 clones, 90% to 95% detected once. The CDR3 extends over 14 amino acids. Germline CDR1 reads MDHEN; CDR2 reads SYDVKM. Trimming took off 5 bases at V and 6 bases at J, with 14 bases between the two ends. This TCR came from a human donor in good health. V gene TRBV28 combines with J gene TRBJ1-5; D ambiguous. The sample consisted of T cells isolated from PBMCs. The CDR3 sequence is CASSPPVARQPQHF. The DNA for the CDR3 is TGTGCCAGCAGTCCCCCGGTCGCTCGTCAGCCCCAGCATTTT.